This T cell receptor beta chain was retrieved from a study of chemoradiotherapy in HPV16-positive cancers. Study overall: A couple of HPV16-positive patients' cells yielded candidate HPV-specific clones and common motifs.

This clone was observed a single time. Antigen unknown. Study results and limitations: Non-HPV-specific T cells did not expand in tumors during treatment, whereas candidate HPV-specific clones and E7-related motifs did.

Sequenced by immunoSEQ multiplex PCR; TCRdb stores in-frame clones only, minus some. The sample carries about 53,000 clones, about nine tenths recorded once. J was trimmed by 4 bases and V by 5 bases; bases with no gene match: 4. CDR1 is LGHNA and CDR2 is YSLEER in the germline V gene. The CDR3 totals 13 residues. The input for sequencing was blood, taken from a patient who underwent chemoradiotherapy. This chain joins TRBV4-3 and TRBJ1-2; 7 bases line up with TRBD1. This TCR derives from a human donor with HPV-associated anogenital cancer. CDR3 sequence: CASSAPGGYGYTF. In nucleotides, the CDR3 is TGCGCCAGCAGCGCGCCAGGGGGCTATGGCTACACCTTC.